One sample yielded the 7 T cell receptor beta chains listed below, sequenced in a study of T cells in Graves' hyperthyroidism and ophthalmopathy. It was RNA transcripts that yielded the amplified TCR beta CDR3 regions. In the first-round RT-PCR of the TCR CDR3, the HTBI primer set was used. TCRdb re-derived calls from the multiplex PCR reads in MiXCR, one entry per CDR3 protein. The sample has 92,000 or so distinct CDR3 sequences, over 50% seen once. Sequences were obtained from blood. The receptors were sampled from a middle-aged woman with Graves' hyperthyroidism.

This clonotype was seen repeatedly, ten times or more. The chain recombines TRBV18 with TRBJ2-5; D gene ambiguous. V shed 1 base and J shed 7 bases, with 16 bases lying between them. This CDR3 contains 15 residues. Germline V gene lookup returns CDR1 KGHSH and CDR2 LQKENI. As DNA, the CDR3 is TGTGCCAGCTCACCACAAAGCGACTCCGTCGGGACCCAGTACTTC. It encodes CASSPQSDSVGTQYF. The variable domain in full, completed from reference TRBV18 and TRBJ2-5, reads NAGVMQNPRHLVRRRGQEARLRCSPMKGHSHVYWYRQLPEEGLKFMVYLQKENIIDESGMPKERFSAEFPKEGPSILRIQQVVRGDSAAYFCASSPQSDSVGTQYFGPGTRLLVL.

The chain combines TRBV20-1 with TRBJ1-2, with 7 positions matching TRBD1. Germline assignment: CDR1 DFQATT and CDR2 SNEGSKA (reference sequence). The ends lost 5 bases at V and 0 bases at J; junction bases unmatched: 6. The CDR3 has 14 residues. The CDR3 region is CSAGRGTANYGYTF. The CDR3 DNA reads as TGCAGTGCTGGACGGGGGACAGCTAACTATGGCTACACCTTC.

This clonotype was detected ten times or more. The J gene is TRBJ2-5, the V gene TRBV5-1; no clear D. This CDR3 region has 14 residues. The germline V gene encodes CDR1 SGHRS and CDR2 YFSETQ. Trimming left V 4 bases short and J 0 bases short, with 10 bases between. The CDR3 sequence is CASSPGPHQETQYF. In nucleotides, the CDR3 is TGCGCCAGCAGCCCCGGGCCGCACCAAGAGACCCAGTACTTC.

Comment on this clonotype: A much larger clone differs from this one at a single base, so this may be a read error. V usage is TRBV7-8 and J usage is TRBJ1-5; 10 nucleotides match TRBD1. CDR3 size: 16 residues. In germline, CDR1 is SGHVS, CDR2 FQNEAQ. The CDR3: CAGSSKQTGGKQPQHF. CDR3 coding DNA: TGTGCCGGCAGCTCCAAACAGACAGGGGGCAAGCAGCCCCAGCATTTT.

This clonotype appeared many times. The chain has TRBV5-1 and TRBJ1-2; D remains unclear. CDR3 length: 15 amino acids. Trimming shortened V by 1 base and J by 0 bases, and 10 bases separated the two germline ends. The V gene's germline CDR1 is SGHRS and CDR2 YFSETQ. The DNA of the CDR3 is TGCGCCAGCAGCTTGAGGGCATCAGCTAACTATGGCTACACCTTC. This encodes CASSLRASANYGYTF.

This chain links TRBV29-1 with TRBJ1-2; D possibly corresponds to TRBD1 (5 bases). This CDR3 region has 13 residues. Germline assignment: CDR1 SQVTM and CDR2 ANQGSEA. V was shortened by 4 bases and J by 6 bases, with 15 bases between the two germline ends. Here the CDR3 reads CSVGGAGSHGYTF. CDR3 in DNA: TGCAGCGTTGGGGGCGCGGGATCGCATGGCTACACCTTC.

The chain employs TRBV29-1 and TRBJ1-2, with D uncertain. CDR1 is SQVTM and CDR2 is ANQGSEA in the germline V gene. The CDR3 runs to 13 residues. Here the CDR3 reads CSAVTGSNYGYTF. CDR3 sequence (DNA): TGCAGTGCTGTGACCGGCTCTAACTATGGCTACACCTTC. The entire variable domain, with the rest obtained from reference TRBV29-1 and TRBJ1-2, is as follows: SAVISQKPSRDICQRGTSLTIQCQVDSQVTMMFWYRQQPGQSLTLIATANQGSEATYESGFVIDKFPISRPNLTFSTLTVSNMSPEDSSIYLCSAVTGSNYGYTFGSGTRLTVV.